This TCR beta chain was captured by sequencing in a study of blood T cell repertoires in COVID-19. Study background: The United States, Italy and Spain supplied acute and convalescent COVID-19 samples. Sources were T cells, B-cell-depleted T cells, or PBMCs; the material itself was cDNA or gDNA.

Profiled with immunoSEQ multiplex PCR; TCRdb holds only in-frame clones, not every one. The sample contains under 150,000 clones, more than 70% of which appear only once. The length of the CDR3 is 13 residues. Germline assignment: CDR1 SGHNT and CDR2 YYREEE (reference sequence). Deletions cut 4 bases from V and 1 base from J, with 8 bases between. Sequenced: peripheral blood. The chain carries TRBV5-4 and TRBJ1-1; D is unclear. The source is a man between 45 and 60 years old with active or convalescent COVID-19. The CDR3 DNA reads as TGTGCCAGCAGCCGAACAGAGAACACTGAAGCTTTCTTT. Protein product: CASSRTENTEAFF.